This T cell receptor (beta chain) was retrieved from a study of blood T cell repertoires in COVID-19. Here immunoSEQ multiplex PCR was the method, and the copy in TCRdb shows in-frame clones only, minus some. The data hold about 200,000 clones, with 85% observed a single time. A word on this clone: Sequence at one end of the junction differs from germline and may be a read error.

The receptor's source is an elderly woman with acute or convalescent COVID-19. Sequencing was carried out using peripheral blood.

The DNA for the CDR3 is TGTGCCACCAGCCGAGATAGAGGGTGGGAGACCCAGTACTTC. This translates into CATSRDRGWETQYF. The chain uses TRBV15 and TRBJ2-5; maybe TRBD2 (5 bases). Germline loops: CDR1 LNHNV, CDR2 YYDKDF (reference sequence). The CDR3 is made up of 14 amino acids.